This TCR beta chain is drawn from a study of CD8+ T cells in alopecia areata (dated by TCRdb to 2017 to 2018). Study-wide context: Skin from C3H/HeJ donors with spontaneous alopecia (roughly 6-13 months old) was grafted onto female C3H/HeJ recipients aged about 7-10 weeks. The study used high-throughput TCRbeta sequencing to examine T cell clonal expansion in alopecia areata, in both the C3H/HeJ mouse model and human patients. Human TCRbeta sequencing covered scalp tissue and sorted CD4+ and CD8+ peripheral blood T cells from patchy and totalis/universalis alopecia areata patients and healthy controls. Clonality in the scalp was compared among normal scalp (n=4), patchy alopecia areata scalp (n=8), and alopecia totalis/universalis scalp (n=8). The RNA source kit depended on sample type: the PAXgene miRNA kit for fixed scalp, the miRNeasy kit for PBMCs, and the RNeasy kit for mouse skin. TCRbeta CDR3 regions were amplified by immunoSEQ multiplex PCR using 35 Vbeta forward and 13 Jbeta reverse primers.

The study at large found these results: TCR sequences shared between patients were less clear than in mice, possibly partly because of HLA diversity in the patient population. Compared with normal scalp, lesional scalp had higher clonality and more expanded CD8+ clones, particularly in alopecia totalis/universalis, a pattern that suggests antigenic drive. Scalp TCR repertoire analysis is complicated because resident alphabeta T cells in normal human skin are also sequenced, whereas mouse skin is dominated by gammadelta T cells.

Library method: the immunoSEQ multiplex PCR assay. RNA was extracted from all samples and reverse transcribed into cDNA as template for TCR sequencing. First-strand cDNA was synthesized with SuperScript III using a 2:1 mix of oligo-dT and random hexamers. A synthetic immune receptor repertoire was used to gauge amplification bias, and whatever bias remained was removed computationally. Libraries were sequenced on Illumina HiSeq using 60 bp reads that covered the CDR3 and were read from J toward V. Per the source publication's procedure: Raw reads were preprocessed to remove errors, and CDR3 was defined by IMGT conventions from the conserved cysteine to phenylalanine. To get clonality, Shannon entropy was normalized by log2 of the number of productive unique TCRs and the result was subtracted from 1. Scalp TCRbeta sequences were cross-referenced with sorted blood CD4 and CD8 repertoires so that the CD4 or CD8 identity of scalp clones could be inferred. This immuneACCESS table, as held by TCRdb, lists in-frame sequences with V and J called but not all clones. Of the missing ones, under half trace to an unresolved V gene in checked studies; the others have no known cause. V and J calls and clone size come straight from that table; D and trimming were deduced from the DNA. This sample was tabulated with about 110,000 clones, among which there are no singletons. The ten biggest clones cover about 19% of the sample.

Looking up the germline V gene yields CDR1 NNHDY and CDR2 SYVADS. From its cysteine to its phenylalanine, the CDR3 spans 14 amino acids. The 30 bases shown cover part of the CDR3, and their frame starts at base 1. At the junction V is shortened by 6 bases and J by 4 bases; bases outside the gene matches: 4. The table lists this clone with a few counts. The target of this receptor is not known. This is a murine receptor, so its gene nomenclature and germline sequences are mouse based. The read ends 4 residues early relative to the CDR3; the germline J gene fills the gap. This clonotype was sampled from a C3H/HeJ mouse with alopecia areata. This strain is of MHC haplotype H2-k. The rearrangement joined TRBV13-3 to TRBJ2-1; TRBD1 aligns with 10 central bases. Sequenced: lesional skin. CDR3 loop: CASTPGQGYAEQFF. CDR3 DNA (partial): TGTGCCAGCACACCGGGACAGGGGTATGCT.